This TCR beta chain originates from a study of T cell responses to AZD1222 COVID-19 vaccine. Findings and limits, study-wide: Every sample of the repertoires postdated the peak T cell response. Reports indicate that nearly half of spike-specific TCRs are directed at unmutated variant regions. A rise in Spike-specific TCR breadth and depth followed two AZD1222 doses.

Some clones are missing from TCRdb's copy, which holds only in-frame ones; the method was immunoSEQ multiplex PCR. The sample carries about 70,000 clones, about 85% recorded once. Concerning this clone itself: Antigen specificity is unknown.

CDR3 size: 15 residues. V dropped 4 bases and J dropped 4; count of bases not matched to a gene: 9. The germline gives CDR1 SSHAT, CDR2 FNYEAQ (reference sequence). The input for sequencing was peripheral blood, taken on day 0 of AZD1222 vaccination. The clonotype originates from an adult in good health. V is TRBV7-7 and J is TRBJ2-5, with TRBD1 matching 7 bases. CDR3 DNA sequence: TGTGCCAGCAGCTCAGCAGGGGGTAACGCAGAGACCCAGTACTTC. Translated, it gives CASSSAGGNAETQYF.